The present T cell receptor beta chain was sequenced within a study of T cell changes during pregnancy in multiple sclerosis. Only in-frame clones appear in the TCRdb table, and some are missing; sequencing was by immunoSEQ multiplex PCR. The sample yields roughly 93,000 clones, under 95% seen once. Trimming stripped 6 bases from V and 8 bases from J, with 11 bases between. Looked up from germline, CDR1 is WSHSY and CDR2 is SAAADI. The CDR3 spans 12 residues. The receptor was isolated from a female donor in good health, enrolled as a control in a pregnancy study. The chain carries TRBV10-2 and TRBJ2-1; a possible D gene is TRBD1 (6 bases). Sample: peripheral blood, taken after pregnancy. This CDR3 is CASSVQGYEQFF. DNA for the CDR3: TGCGCCAGCAGCGTACAGGGCTATGAGCAGTTCTTC.